The present entry profiles one T cell receptor (beta chain) with its context. This sample was included in a study of blood T cell repertoires in COVID-19. About the research overall: Sites in the United States, Italy and Spain provided acute and convalescent COVID-19 samples.

Cohort placement rested on clinical history that participants reported themselves. Trimming stripped 8 bases from V and 4 bases from J, with 21 bases between. Per germline, CDR1 MDHEN and CDR2 SYDVKM. The CDR3 sequence is 16 residues long. Profiled with immunoSEQ multiplex PCR; TCRdb holds only in-frame clones, not every one. The sample holds some 170,000 clones, 75% to 85% seen once. The sequencing sample was made of PBMCs or T cells enriched from blood (not recorded which). The rearrangement joins TRBV28 to TRBJ1-5; tentatively, D is TRBD1 (5 bases). This receptor was obtained from a man in his fifties or sixties who had recovered from COVID-19. Here the CDR3 DNA reads TGTGCCAGCGAGGGGCGGGGCTTCTATAGTAATCAGCCCCAGCATTTT. It is translated as CASEGRGFYSNQPQHF. The full variable domain, its missing parts supplied by reference TRBV28 and TRBJ1-5, is DVKVTQSSRYLVKRTGEKVFLECVQDMDHENMFWYRQDPGLGLRLIYFSYDVKMKEKGDIPEGYSVSREKKERFSLILESASTNQTSMYLCASEGRGFYSNQPQHFGDGTRLSIL.